This is a list of T cell receptor beta chains from one sample in a study of blood T cell repertoires in COVID-19. TCRdb's copy holds only in-frame clones and misses some; the assay was immunoSEQ multiplex PCR. Of under 85,000 clones listed, roughly four fifths were seen once; the top ten hold approximately 7%. Sequencing was done on a sample of peripheral blood. Receptors originate from a man aged 30 to 39 with COVID-19, enrolled during active disease. Each CDR3 is given with its conserved first and last residue. A D gene is named only where the DNA matches it firmly. The size entry is marked missing in some rows and otherwise reads once, few, many or a size class.

>TRBJ1-3|-|-|TRBV5-5|12
TGTGCCAGCAGCGCCGAGCGGAACACCATATATTTT
CASSAERNTIYF
>TRBJ2-2|-|-|TRBV30|15
TGTGCCTGGAGTTTTTTGCGGGCGAACACCGGGGAGCTGTTTTTT
CAWSFLRANTGELFF
>TRBJ2-1|-|-|TRBV30|10
TGTGCCTGGAGTGTGAGAGAGCAGTTCTTC
CAWSVREQFF
>TRBJ2-5|-|TRBD2|TRBV6-5|15
TGTGCCAGCACCCCTTCTCCGGTAGCGGGAGATCCCCAGTACTTC
CASTPSPVAGDPQYF
>TRBJ1-1|-|-|TRBV24-1|14
TGTGCCACCAGTGGAAAGGGACAGAACACTGAAGCTTTCTTT
CATSGKGQNTEAFF
>TRBJ2-1|-|-|TRBV21-1|14
TGTGCCAGCAGCAAGGGAGGGAACTACGATGAGCAGTTCTTC
CASSKGGNYDEQFF
>TRBJ1-1|-|-|TRBV5-1|16
TGCGCCAGCAGCCCCACAGTGGGGGCGGTGAACACTGAAGCTTTCTTT
CASSPTVGAVNTEAFF
>TRBJ2-5|-|TRBD2|TRBV28|15
TGTGCCGCAAACCCTAGCGGGAGATGGGAAGAGACCCAGTACTTC
CAANPSGRWEETQYF
>TRBJ1-2|-|TRBD1|TRBV11-3|17
TGTGCCAGCCATCCGGGACAGAGACGCTCAATGGACTATGGCTACACCTTC
CASHPGQRRSMDYGYTF
>TRBJ1-1|-|-|TRBV13|14
TGTGCCAGCAGCACCCCCAGGGGCCGCACTGAAGCTTTCTTT
CASSTPRGRTEAFF
>TRBJ2-3|-|TRBD2|TRBV5-1|16
TGCGCCAGCAGCTTGGGGACTAGCGGATACACAGATACGCAGTATTTT
CASSLGTSGYTDTQYF
>TRBJ1-2|-|-|TRBV5-6|14
TGTGCCAGCAGCACAGGACAGTACGTAGACGGCTACACCTTC
CASSTGQYVDGYTF
>TRBJ1-1|-|-|TRBV12-2|14
TGTGCAAGTCGCTTAGCGCCCGGGAACACTGAAGCTTTCTTT
CASRLAPGNTEAFF
>TRBJ2-3|-|TRBD2|TRBV28|15
TGTGCCAGCAGTCCCCACCTAGCGGGAGGGCGGGGGCAGTATTTT
CASSPHLAGGRGQYF
>TRBJ1-1|-|-|TRBV6-6|15
TGTGCCAGCAGCAAGACACAGTCCACTGGAACTGAAGCTTTCTTT
CASSKTQSTGTEAFF
>TRBJ1-5|-|TRBD1|TRBV6-5|15
TGTGCCAGCAGCCGCTCAGGACAGGAGAATCAGCCCCAGCATTTT
CASSRSGQENQPQHF
>TRBJ1-2|once|-|TRBV7-2|15
TGTGCCAGCAGCTTAGCCACAGTTTGGAACTATGGCTACACCTTC
CASSLATVWNYGYTF
>TRBJ1-2|-|TRBD1|TRBV18|17
TGTGCCAGCTCACCTAACTTTGGGACAGGCGGTAACTATGGCTACACCTTC
CASSPNFGTGGNYGYTF
>TRBJ2-2|-|TRBD2|TRBV9|16
TGTGCCAGCAGCGTAGGGGGAAGCGGGGACACCGGGGAGCTGTTTTTT
CASSVGGSGDTGELFF
>TRBJ1-4|-|-|TRBV11-2|13
TGTGCCAGCAGCTTAGTGACACCCGAAAAACTGTTTTTT
CASSLVTPEKLFF